This TCR beta chain was recovered during a study of T cell clones after liver transplantation. As for the study in general: A pre-transplant mixed lymphocyte reaction with TCRbeta sequencing defined graft-donor-reactive clones followed in post-transplant blood. Points from the study as a whole: Compared with third party-reactive sequences, donor-reactive ones declined more, independent of withdrawal success.

As to this clone: Its antigen is unidentified.

V was pared by 8 bases and J by 2 bases, with 9 bases between. The CDR3 contains 12 residues. Germline CDR1 reads MNHNY; CDR2 reads SVGAGI (reference sequence). Profiling relied on immunoSEQ multiplex PCR, and the TCRdb table lists in-frame clones only, not all of them. The sample has some 50,000 clones, 60% to 80% seen once. The origin of this receptor is a human patient who received a liver transplant. Some of the T cells may derive from the graft donor. Sample: CD4+ T cells from blood, taken at the 22-month timepoint. V is TRBV6-6 and J is TRBJ2-5; D is unresolved. The chain's CDR3 is CASGVSQETQYF. The CDR3 region has the DNA TGTGCCAGCGGGGTTTCGCAAGAGACCCAGTACTTC.